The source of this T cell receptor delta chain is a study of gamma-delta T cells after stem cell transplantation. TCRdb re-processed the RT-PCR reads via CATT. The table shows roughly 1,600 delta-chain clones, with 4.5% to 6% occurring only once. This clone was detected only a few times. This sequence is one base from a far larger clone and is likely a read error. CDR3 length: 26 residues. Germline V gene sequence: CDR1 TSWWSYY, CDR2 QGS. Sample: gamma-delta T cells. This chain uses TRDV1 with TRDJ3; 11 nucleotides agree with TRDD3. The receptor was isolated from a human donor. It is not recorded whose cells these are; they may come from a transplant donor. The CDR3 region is CALGELNIKLGDKTLTGRWDARQMFF. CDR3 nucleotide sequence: TGTGCTCTTGGGGAACTAAACATTAAACTGGGGGATAAAACTTTGACGGGTCGGTGGGACGCCCGACAGATGTTTTTC.